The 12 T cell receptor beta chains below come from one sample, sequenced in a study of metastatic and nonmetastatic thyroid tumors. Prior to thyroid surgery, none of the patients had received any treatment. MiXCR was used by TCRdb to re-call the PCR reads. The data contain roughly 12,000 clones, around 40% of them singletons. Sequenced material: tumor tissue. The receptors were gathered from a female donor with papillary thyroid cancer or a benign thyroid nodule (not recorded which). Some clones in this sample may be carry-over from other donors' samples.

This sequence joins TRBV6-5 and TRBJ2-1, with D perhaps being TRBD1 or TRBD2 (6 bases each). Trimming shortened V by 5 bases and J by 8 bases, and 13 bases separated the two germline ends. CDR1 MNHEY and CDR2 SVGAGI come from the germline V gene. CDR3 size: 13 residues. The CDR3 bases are TGTGCCAGCAGTAGCTCGGGGGCCGATGAGCAGTTCTTC. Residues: CASSSSGADEQFF.

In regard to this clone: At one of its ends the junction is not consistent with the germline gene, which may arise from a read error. In nucleotides, the CDR3 is TGCAGTTCTAGAGAAGACTGGGGCAATCAGCCCCAGCATTTT. It codes for CSSREDWGNQPQHF. The gene calls are TRBV20-1 and TRBJ1-5; no clear D. The CDR3 runs to 14 residues. CDR1 DFQATT and CDR2 SNEGSKA come from the germline V gene (reference sequence).

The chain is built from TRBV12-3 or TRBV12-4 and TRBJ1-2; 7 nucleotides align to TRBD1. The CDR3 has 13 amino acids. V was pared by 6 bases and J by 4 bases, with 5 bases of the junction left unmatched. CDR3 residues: CASRWTGLYGYTF. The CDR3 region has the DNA TGTGCCAGCAGGTGGACAGGTCTCTATGGCTACACCTTC.

For the CDR3, the DNA is TGTGCCAGCAGTGAATCAGAATATGAGCAGTTCTTC. Its protein is CASSESEYEQFF. The chain couples TRBV2 to TRBJ2-1; D is uncertain. Per germline, CDR1 SNHLY and CDR2 FYNNEI. Trimming cost V 2 bases and J 8 bases, with 7 bases left between them. This CDR3 spans 12 amino acids.

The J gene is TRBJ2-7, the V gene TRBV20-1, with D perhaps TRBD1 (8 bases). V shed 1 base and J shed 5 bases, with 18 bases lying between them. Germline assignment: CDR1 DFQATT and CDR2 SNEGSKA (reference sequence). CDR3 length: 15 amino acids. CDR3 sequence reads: CSARGPGQGGDEQYF. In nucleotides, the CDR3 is TGCAGTGCTAGAGGTCCCGGACAGGGAGGGGACGAGCAGTACTTC.

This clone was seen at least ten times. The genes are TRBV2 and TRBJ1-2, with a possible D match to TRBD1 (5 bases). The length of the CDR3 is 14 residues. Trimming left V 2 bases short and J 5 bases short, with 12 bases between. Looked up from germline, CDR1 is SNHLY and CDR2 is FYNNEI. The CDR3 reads CASSERDGGYGYTF. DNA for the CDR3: TGTGCCAGCAGTGAACGGGACGGGGGATATGGCTACACCTTC.

The CDR3 is CASSYYDTRDYTF. The CDR3, as DNA: TGTGCCAGCAGTTACTATGACACACGGGACTACACCTTC. This sequence joins TRBV6-2 or TRBV6-3 and TRBJ1-2, with D hard to call. Trimming removed 1 base at V and 10 bases at J, with 13 bases between. Germline CDR1 is MNHEY and CDR2 is SVGEGT. The CDR3 sequence is 13 residues long.

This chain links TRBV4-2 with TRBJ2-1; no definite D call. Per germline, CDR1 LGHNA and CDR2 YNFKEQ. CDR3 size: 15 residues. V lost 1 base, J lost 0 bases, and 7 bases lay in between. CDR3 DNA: TGTGCCAGCAGCCAAGCGATTGGCTCCTACAATGAGCAGTTCTTC. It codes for CASSQAIGSYNEQFF.

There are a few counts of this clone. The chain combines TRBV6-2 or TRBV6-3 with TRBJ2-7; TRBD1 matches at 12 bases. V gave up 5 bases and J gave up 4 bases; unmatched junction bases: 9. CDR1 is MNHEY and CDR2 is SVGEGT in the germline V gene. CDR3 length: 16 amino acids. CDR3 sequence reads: CASSPIGTGGKYEQYF. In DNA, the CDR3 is TGTGCCAGCAGTCCAATAGGGACAGGGGGCAAGTACGAGCAGTACTTC.

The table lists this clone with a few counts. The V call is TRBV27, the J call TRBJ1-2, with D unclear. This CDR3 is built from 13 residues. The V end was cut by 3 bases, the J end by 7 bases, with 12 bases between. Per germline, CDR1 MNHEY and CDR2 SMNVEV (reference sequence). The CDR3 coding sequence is TGTGCCAGCAGTTTCCTCTCGGGCTCTGGCTACACCTTC. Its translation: CASSFLSGSGYTF.

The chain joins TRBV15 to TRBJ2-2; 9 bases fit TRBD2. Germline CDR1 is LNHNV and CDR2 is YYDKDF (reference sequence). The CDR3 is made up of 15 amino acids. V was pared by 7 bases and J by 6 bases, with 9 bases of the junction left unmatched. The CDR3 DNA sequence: TGTGCCACCAATAATGCAGCGGGAGGTCCCGGGGAGCTGTTTTTT. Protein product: CATNNAAGGPGELFF.

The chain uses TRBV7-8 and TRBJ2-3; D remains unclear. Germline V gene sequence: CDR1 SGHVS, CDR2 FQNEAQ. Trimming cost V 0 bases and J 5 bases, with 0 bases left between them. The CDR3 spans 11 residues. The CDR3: CASSLADTQYF. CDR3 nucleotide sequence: TGTGCCAGCAGCTTAGCAGATACGCAGTATTTT.